This T cell receptor beta chain comes out of a study of blood T cell repertoires in COVID-19. The overall study: Collection of acute and convalescent COVID-19 samples took place in the United States, Italy and Spain. Nucleic acid was either cDNA or gDNA, and it came from T cells, B-cell-depleted T cells, or PBMCs.

Authors' processing steps: Amplification with reference gene primers provided the estimates of nucleated cell counts. Repertoires were generated with immunoSEQ multiplex PCR, while TCRdb's copy carries only in-frame clones and drops some. That table is the source of V, J and clone size, and D and trimming were worked out from the DNA. This sample has over 30,000 clones, with approximately 90% found just once. The CDR3 contains 14 residues. Germline-derived CDR1 and CDR2 are MNHNY and SVGAGI (reference sequence). J gave up 7 bases and V 6 bases, and 8 bases lay outside the gene matches. This clonotype was obtained from a human donor in a cohort sampled during active COVID-19. The chain employs TRBV6-6 and TRBJ2-5, with 10 bases matching TRBD1. The sample was peripheral blood. The CDR3: CASRAGTGVGTQYF. DNA for the CDR3: TGTGCCAGCAGAGCCGGGACAGGGGTCGGGACCCAGTACTTC.